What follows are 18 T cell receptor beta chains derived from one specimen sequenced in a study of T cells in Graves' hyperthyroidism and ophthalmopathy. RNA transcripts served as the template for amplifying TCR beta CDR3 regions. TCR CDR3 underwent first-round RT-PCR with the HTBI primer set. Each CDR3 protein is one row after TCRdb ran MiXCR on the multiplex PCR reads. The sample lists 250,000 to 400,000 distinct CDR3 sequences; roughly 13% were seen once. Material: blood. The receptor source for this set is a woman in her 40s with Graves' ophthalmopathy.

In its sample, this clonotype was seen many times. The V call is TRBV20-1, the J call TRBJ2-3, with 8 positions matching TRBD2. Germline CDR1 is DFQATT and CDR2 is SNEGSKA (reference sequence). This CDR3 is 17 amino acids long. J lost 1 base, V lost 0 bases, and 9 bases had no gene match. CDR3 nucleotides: TGCAGTGCTAGAGATCTGTTGAGTAGCGGGGGCACAGATACGCAGTATTTT. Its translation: CSARDLLSSGGTDTQYF.

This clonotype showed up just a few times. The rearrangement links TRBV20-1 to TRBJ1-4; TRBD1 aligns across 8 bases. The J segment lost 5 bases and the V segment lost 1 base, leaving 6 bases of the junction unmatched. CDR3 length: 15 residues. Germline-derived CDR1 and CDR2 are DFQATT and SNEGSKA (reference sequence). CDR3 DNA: TGCAGTGCTAGAGGGTTCGGGACAGGAAATGAAAAACTGTTTTTT. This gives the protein CSARGFGTGNEKLFF.

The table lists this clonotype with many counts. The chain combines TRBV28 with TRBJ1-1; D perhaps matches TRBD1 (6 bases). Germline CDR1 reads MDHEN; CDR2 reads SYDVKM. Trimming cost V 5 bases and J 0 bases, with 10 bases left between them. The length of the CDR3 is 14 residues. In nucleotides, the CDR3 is TGTGCCAGCAGTGGGGCAGGGGTGAACACTGAAGCTTTCTTT. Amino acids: CASSGAGVNTEAFF.

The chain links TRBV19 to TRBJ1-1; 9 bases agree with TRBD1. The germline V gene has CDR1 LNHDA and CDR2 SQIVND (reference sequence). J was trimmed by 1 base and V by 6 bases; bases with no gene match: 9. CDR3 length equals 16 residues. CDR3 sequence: CASRQSTGGRNTEAFF. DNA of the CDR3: TGTGCCAGTAGACAATCAACAGGGGGCCGGAACACTGAAGCTTTCTTT.

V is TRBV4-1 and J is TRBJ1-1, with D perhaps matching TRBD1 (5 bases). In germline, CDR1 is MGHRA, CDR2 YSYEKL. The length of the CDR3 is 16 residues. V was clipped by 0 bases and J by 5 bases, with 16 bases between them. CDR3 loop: CASSQEMAGLGTEAFF. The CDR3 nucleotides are TGCGCCAGCAGCCAAGAAATGGCAGGGTTGGGAACTGAAGCTTTCTTT.

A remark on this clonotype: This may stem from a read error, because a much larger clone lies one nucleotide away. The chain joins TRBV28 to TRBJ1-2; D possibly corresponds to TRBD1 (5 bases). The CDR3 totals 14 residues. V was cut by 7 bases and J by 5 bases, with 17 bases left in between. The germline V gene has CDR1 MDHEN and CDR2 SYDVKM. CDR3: CASNEGTSGYGYTF. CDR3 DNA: TGTGCCAGCAATGAAGGGACGTCTGGGTATGGCTACACCTTC.

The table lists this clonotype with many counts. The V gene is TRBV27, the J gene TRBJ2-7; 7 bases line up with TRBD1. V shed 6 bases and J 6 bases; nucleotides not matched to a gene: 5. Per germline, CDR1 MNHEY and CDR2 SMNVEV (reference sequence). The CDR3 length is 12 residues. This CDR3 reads CASSSTGIEQYF. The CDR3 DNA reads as TGTGCCAGCAGCTCGACAGGGATCGAGCAGTACTTC.

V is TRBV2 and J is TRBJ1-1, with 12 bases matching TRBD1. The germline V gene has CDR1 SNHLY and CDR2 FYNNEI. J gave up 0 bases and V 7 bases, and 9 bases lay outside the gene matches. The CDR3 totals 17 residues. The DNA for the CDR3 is TGTGCCAGCATTGCCGGGACAGGGGGCCGAATGAACACTGAAGCTTTCTTT. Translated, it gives CASIAGTGGRMNTEAFF.

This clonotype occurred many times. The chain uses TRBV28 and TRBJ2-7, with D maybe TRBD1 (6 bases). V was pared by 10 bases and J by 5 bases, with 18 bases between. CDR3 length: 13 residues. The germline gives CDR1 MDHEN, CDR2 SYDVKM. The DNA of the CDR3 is TGTGCCACCGAGGACAGAGGCCGGGACGAGCAGTACTTC. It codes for CATEDRGRDEQYF.

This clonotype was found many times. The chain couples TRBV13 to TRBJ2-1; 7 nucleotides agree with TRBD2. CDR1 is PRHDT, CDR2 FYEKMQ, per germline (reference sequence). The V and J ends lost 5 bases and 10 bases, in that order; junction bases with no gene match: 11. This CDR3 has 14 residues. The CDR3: CASSQPGLISEQFF. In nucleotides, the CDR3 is TGTGCCAGCAGCCAGCCGGGACTAATTTCGGAGCAGTTCTTC.

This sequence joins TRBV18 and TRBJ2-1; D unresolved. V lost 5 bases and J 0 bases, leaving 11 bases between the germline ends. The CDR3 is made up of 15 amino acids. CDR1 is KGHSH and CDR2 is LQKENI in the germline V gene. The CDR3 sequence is CASSALGGSYNEQFF. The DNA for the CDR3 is TGTGCCAGCTCAGCTCTGGGCGGCTCCTACAATGAGCAGTTCTTC.

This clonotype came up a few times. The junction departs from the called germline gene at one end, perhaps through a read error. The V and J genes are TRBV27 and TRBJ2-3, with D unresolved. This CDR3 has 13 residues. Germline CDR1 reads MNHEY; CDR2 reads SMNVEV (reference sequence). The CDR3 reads CASGFRILDTQYF. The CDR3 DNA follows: TGTGCCAGCGGTTTTCGGATCTTAGATACGCAGTATTTT.

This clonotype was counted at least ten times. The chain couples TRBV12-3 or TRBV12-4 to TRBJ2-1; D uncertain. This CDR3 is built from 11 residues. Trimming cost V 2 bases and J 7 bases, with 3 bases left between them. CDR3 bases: TGTGCCAGCAGTTTAATTAATGAGCAGTTCTTC. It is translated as CASSLINEQFF.

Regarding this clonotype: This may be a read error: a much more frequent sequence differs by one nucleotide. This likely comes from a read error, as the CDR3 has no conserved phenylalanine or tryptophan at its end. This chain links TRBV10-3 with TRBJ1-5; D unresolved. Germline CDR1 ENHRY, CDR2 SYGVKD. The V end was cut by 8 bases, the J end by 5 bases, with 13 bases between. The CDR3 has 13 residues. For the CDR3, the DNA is TGTGCCATCCAGGAAGGTCAAGATCAGCCCCAGCATTAT. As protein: CAIQEGQDQPQHY.

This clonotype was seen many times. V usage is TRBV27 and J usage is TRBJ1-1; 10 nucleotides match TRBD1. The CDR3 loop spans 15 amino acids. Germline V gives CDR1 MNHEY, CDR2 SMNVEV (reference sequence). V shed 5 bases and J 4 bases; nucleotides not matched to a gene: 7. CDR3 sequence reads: CASSPRTGGITEAFF. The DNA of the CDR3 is TGTGCCAGCAGTCCTAGGACAGGGGGAATCACTGAAGCTTTCTTT.

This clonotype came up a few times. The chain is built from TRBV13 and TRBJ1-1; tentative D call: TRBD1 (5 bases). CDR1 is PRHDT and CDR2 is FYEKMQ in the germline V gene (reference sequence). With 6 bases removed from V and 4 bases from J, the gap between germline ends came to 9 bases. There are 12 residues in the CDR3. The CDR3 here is CASRFGGTEAFF. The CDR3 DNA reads TGTGCCAGCAGGTTTGGGGGCACTGAAGCTTTCTTT. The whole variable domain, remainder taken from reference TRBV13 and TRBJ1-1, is AAGVIQSPRHLIKEKRETATLKCYPIPRHDTVYWYQQGPGQDPQFLISFYEKMQSDKGSIPDRFSAQQFSDYHSELNMSSLELGDSALYFCASRFGGTEAFFGQGTRLTVV.

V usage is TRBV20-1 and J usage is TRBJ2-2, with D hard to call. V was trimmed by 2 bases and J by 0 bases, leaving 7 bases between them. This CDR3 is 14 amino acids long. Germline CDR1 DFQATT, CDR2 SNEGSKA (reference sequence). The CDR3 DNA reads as TGCAGTGCTAGACCCCCAGCGAACACCGGGGAGCTGTTTTTT. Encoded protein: CSARPPANTGELFF.

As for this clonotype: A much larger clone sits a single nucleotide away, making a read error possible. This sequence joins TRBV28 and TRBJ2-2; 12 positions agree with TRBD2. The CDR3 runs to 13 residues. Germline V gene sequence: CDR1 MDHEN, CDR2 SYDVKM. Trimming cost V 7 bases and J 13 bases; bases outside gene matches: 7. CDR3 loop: CASIASGRAGLFF. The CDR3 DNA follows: TGTGCCAGCATCGCTAGCGGGAGGGCCGGGCTGTTTTTT.